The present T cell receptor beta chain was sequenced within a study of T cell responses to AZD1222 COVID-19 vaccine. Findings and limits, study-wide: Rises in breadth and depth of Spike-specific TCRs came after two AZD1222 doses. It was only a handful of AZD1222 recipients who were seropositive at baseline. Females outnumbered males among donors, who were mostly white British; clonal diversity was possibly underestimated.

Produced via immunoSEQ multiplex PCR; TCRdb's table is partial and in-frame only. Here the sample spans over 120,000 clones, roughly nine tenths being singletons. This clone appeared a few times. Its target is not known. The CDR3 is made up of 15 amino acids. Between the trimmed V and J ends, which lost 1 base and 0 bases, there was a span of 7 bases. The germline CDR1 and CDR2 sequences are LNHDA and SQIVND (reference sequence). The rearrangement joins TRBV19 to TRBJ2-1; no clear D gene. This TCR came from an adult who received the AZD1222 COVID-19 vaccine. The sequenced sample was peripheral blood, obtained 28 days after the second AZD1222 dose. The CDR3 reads CASSIGPSSYNEQFF. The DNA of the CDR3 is TGTGCCAGTAGTATAGGACCGAGCTCCTACAATGAGCAGTTCTTC.